The 17 T cell receptor beta chains below come from one sample, sequenced in a study of T cell responses to AZD1222 COVID-19 vaccine. The table came from immunoSEQ multiplex PCR; TCRdb's copy has only in-frame clones and leaves some out. The sample includes roughly 120,000 clones, approximately 86% of them seen just once. The sequences come from peripheral blood, collected 28 days after the second AZD1222 dose. The source is an adult who received the AZD1222 COVID-19 vaccine.

The J gene is TRBJ2-2, the V gene TRBV6-2 or TRBV6-3; D remains ambiguous. The germline CDR1 and CDR2 sequences are MNHEY and SVGEGT. The CDR3 loop spans 14 amino acids. V was shortened by 0 bases and J by 6 bases, with 8 bases between the two germline ends. The CDR3 DNA is TGTGCCAGCAGTTACTCTCCTGGCTCCGGGGAGCTGTTTTTT. It encodes CASSYSPGSGELFF.

This chain uses TRBV12-3 or TRBV12-4 with TRBJ2-3, with D possibly TRBD2 on 5 matching bases. The CDR3 runs 13 residues. The ends were cut back, 4 bases at V and 8 bases at J, with 13 bases in the middle. CDR3: CASSSSVSGTQYF. The CDR3 DNA follows: TGTGCCAGCAGTTCATCCGTCAGCGGTACGCAGTATTTT.

V and J are TRBV30 and TRBJ2-1, with no clear D. This CDR3 spans 13 amino acids. Germline V gives CDR1 GTSNPN, CDR2 SVGIG (reference sequence). V was trimmed by 1 base and J by 8 bases, leaving 12 bases between them. In nucleotides, the CDR3 is TGTGCCTGGAGTGACACAGTAGTTTATGAGCAGTTCTTC. Translated: CAWSDTVVYEQFF. Supplemented by reference TRBV30 and TRBJ2-1, the full variable domain reads SQTIHQWPATLVQPVGSPLSLECTVEGTSNPNLYWYRQAAGRGLQLLFYSVGIGQISSEVPQNLSASRPQDRQFILSSKKLLLSDSGFYLCAWSDTVVYEQFFGPGTRLTVL.

The chain couples TRBV3-1 (or the pseudogene TRBV3-2) to TRBJ2-1; D tentatively reads TRBD1 or TRBD2 (6 bases each). CDR1 is LGHDT, CDR2 YNNKEL, per germline (reference sequence). CDR3 size: 17 residues. Trimming took off 3 bases at V and 5 bases at J, with 20 bases between the two ends. The CDR3 spells CASSHYTRGPRHNEQFF. Written as DNA, the CDR3 is TGTGCCAGCAGCCACTACACTCGGGGGCCTCGACACAATGAGCAGTTCTTC.

Regarding this clone: Its ends do not fully match the called genes, so a read error is possible. V gene TRBV7-9 combines with J gene TRBJ1-3; D remains ambiguous. There are 13 residues in the CDR3. CDR1 and CDR2 (germline): SEHNR, FQNEAQ (reference sequence). This chain's CDR3 is CANSLGHGNTIYF. CDR3 sequence (DNA): TGTGCCAACAGCTTAGGGCATGGAAACACCATATATTTT.

As concerns this clone: One end of the junction is discordant with germline, which a read error may explain. This sequence joins TRBV28 and TRBJ2-7, with 7 nucleotides matching TRBD1. The CDR3 covers 13 residues. The germline CDR1 and CDR2 sequences are MDHEN and SYDVKM. In DNA, the CDR3 is TGTGCCAGCAGTCTCAAGAGGGGGCCCCAGGATCACTTC. It is translated as CASSLKRGPQDHF.

V gene TRBV4-1 combines with J gene TRBJ1-1; weak D call: TRBD1 (5 bases). Germline CDR1 reads MGHRA; CDR2 reads YSYEKL. There are 16 residues in the CDR3. Trimming took off 0 bases at V and 1 base at J, with 12 bases between the two ends. The CDR3 bases are TGCGCCAGCAGCCAAGAAGGGGCCAGCCCGAACACTGAAGCTTTCTTT. It is translated as CASSQEGASPNTEAFF.

V gene TRBV30 combines with J gene TRBJ1-6; D remains ambiguous. Germline values: CDR1 GTSNPN, CDR2 SVGIG (reference sequence). This CDR3 spans 12 amino acids. The V end was cut by 1 base, the J end by 11 bases, with 9 bases between. In DNA, the CDR3 is TGTGCCTGGAGTGCTGGCAACACACCCCTCCACTTT. Amino acids: CAWSAGNTPLHF.

The chain has TRBV15 and TRBJ2-1; D ambiguous. Germline V gene lookup returns CDR1 LNHNV and CDR2 YYDKDF (reference sequence). Trimming took off 0 bases at V and 0 bases at J, with 9 bases between the two ends. The CDR3 is 16 residues long. The CDR3: CATSRDLASSYNEQFF. The CDR3 DNA reads TGTGCCACCAGCAGAGATTTGGCTAGCTCCTACAATGAGCAGTTCTTC.

The chain uses TRBV30 and TRBJ1-2; D is perhaps TRBD1 (5 bases). Germline CDR1 and CDR2: GTSNPN and SVGIG (reference sequence). V shed 5 bases and J shed 6 bases, with 16 bases lying between them. This CDR3 contains 13 residues. The CDR3 protein is CAWDVKRGNGYTF. The CDR3 nucleotides are TGTGCCTGGGATGTTAAGAGGGGAAATGGCTACACCTTC.

This sequence joins TRBV28 and TRBJ2-1; D not certain. The CDR3 runs to 15 residues. Germline V gene lookup returns CDR1 MDHEN and CDR2 SYDVKM. Trimming took 3 bases from V and 0 from J, leaving 9 bases between them. CDR3 in DNA: TGTGCCAGCAGTTTTATCGGGCTCTCCTACAATGAGCAGTTCTTC. It encodes CASSFIGLSYNEQFF.

The chain is built from TRBV11-3 and TRBJ2-2; D uncertain. CDR3 length: 13 residues. V lost 4 bases and J 7 bases, leaving 10 bases between the germline ends. Germline lookup yields CDR1 SGHNT and CDR2 YENEEA. In DNA form, the CDR3 reads TGTGCCAGCAGCTGGGATGCGAGCGGGGAGCTGTTTTTT. This encodes CASSWDASGELFF.

The gene calls are TRBV12-3 or TRBV12-4 and TRBJ2-5; D might be TRBD2 (6 bases). CDR3 length: 13 residues. Trimming took off 5 bases at V and 7 bases at J, with 14 bases between the two ends. The CDR3 sequence: CASSPGEEGTQYF. Written as DNA, the CDR3 is TGTGCCAGCAGTCCGGGGGAAGAGGGGACCCAGTACTTC.

The chain recombines TRBV10-3 with TRBJ1-5; D is undetermined. The CDR3 runs 13 residues. Germline V gene sequence: CDR1 ENHRY, CDR2 SYGVKD. Trimming pared 7 bases from V and 3 bases from J, leaving 10 bases between. CDR3 sequence: CAIIFTINQPQHF. For the CDR3, the DNA is TGTGCCATCATCTTCACGATCAATCAGCCCCAGCATTTT.

J is TRBJ2-7 and V is TRBV10-1, with 9 nucleotides matching TRBD2. Germline lookup yields CDR1 WNHNN and CDR2 SYGVQD (reference sequence). The junction had 12 bases not matched to a gene; V was cut back by 5 bases and J by 7 bases. This CDR3 is 15 amino acids long. DNA of the CDR3: TGCGCCAGCAGTTCGGGGGAAGCGGGGGGTCCGGAGCAGTACTTC. Its translation: CASSSGEAGGPEQYF.

The chain carries TRBV7-2 and TRBJ1-2, with 12 bases fitting TRBD1. The CDR3 loop spans 15 amino acids. V lost 1 base to trimming and J lost 8 bases; unmatched junction nucleotides: 5. The germline V gene encodes CDR1 SGHTA and CDR2 FQGNSA. The CDR3, as DNA: TGTGCCAGCAGCTTAGAGGGACAGGGGGCGGGAGGCTACACCTTC. Translation: CASSLEGQGAGGYTF.

V gene TRBV3-1 (or the pseudogene TRBV3-2) combines with J gene TRBJ1-6, with 11 bases lining up with TRBD1. The junction had 8 bases not matched to a gene; V was cut back by 1 base and J by 12 bases. The CDR3 runs to 16 residues. The germline CDR1 and CDR2 sequences are LGHDT and YNNKEL (reference sequence). This CDR3 reads CASSQAGTGGEGPLHF. The CDR3 coding sequence is TGTGCCAGCAGCCAAGCCGGGACAGGGGGTGAGGGACCCCTCCACTTT.